The sequence of this T cell receptor (beta chain) was determined in a study of cytomegalovirus exposure and HLA in healthy donors. Study overall: Of some 400 genotyped donors, more than 75% grouped in the Caucasian-associated ancestry cluster.

On this clone itself: What it binds is unknown.

Points from the study as a whole: It was reportedly the case that the classifier diagnosed cytomegalovirus status with high specificity and sensitivity. Immune exposure information comprised only CMV serostatus. Association of a missense DCLRE1C variant with TCR beta V- and J-gene trimming was reported in a later analysis.

V was clipped by 6 bases and J by 6 bases, with 9 bases between them. The CDR3 runs to 12 residues. Germline CDR1 and CDR2: MNHEY and SVGAGI. A multiplex PCR was run with 60 Vbeta primers and 13 Jbeta primers. The protocol was immunoSEQ multiplex PCR, while the TCRdb copy is restricted to in-frame clones and leaves out a portion. Of about 170,000 clones in the sample, roughly 70% are singletons; the top ten hold 4.5% to 5.5%. This TCR came from a woman under 30 in good health and CMV-seropositive. The sequenced sample was PBMCs. This sequence joins TRBV6-5 and TRBJ1-5; TRBD1 is a possible D gene (6 bases). The CDR3 nucleotides are TGTGCCAGCAGCGGGGGGCTTCAGCCCCAGCATTTT. Protein: CASSGGLQPQHF.